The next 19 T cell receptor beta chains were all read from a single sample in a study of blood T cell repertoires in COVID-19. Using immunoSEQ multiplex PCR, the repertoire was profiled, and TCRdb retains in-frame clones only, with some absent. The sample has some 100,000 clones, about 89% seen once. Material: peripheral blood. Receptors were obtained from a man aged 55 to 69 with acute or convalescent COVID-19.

The CDR3 reads CASGRAGERDTQYF. The CDR3 coding sequence is TGTGCCAGCGGCCGGGCGGGAGAGAGAGATACGCAGTATTTT. The V and J genes are TRBV5-4 and TRBJ2-3; 7 bases line up with TRBD2. The CDR3 is 14 residues long. The germline gives CDR1 SGHNT, CDR2 YYREEE (reference sequence). Losses at the gene ends were 7 bases for V and 5 bases for J; bases not matched to a gene: 10.

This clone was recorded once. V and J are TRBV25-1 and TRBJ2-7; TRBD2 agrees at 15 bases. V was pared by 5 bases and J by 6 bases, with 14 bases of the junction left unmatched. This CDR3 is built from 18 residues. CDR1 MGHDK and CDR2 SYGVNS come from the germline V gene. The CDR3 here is CASSSLGAGTSGGSEQYF. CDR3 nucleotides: TGTGCCAGCAGTTCGCTCGGCGCTGGGACTAGCGGGGGGTCCGAGCAGTACTTC.

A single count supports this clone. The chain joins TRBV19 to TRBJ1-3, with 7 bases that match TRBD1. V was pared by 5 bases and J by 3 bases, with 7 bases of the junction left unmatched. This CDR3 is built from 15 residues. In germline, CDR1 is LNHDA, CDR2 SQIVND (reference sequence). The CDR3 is CASSQRQGYGNTIYF. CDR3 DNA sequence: TGTGCCAGTAGTCAGCGACAGGGCTATGGAAACACCATATATTTT.

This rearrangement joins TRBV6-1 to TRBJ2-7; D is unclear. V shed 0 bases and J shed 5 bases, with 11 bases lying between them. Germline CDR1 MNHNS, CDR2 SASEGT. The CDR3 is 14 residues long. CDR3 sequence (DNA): TGTGCCAGCAGTGAAGCGCTTTACCAGAACGAGCAGTACTTC. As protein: CASSEALYQNEQYF.

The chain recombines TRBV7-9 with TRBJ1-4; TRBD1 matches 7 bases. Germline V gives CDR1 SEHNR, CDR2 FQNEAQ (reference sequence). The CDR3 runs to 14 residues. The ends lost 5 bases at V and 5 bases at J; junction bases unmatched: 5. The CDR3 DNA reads TGTGCCAGCAGCCCGGGACAGAGCAATGAAAAACTGTTTTTT. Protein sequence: CASSPGQSNEKLFF.

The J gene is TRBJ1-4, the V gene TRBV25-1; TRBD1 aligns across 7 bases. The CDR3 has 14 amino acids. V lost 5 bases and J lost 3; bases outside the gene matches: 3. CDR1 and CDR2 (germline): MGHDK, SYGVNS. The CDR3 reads CASSRTGSNEKLFF. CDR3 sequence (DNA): TGTGCCAGCAGTCGGACAGGCTCTAATGAAAAACTGTTTTTT. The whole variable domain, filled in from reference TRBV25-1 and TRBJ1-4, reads EADIYQTPRYLVIGTGKKITLECSQTMGHDKMYWYQQDPGMELHLIHYSYGVNSTEKGDLSSESTVSRIRTEHFPLTLESARPSHTSQYLCASSRTGSNEKLFFGSGTQLSVL.

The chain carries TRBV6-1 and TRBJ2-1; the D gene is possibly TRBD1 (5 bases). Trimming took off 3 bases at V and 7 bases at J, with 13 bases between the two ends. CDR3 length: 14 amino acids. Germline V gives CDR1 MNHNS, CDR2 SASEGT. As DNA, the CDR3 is TGTGCCAGCAGTGAGCCCTCCTCAGGGAATGAGCAGTTCTTC. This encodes CASSEPSSGNEQFF.

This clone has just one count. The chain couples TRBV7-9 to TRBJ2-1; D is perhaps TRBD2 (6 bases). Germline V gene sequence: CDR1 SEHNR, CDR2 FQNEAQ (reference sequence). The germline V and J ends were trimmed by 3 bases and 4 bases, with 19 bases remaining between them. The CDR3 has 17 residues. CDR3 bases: TGTGCCAGCAGCTTGAGTAAGCGGGTGGCCGAATACAATGAGCAGTTCTTC. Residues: CASSLSKRVAEYNEQFF.

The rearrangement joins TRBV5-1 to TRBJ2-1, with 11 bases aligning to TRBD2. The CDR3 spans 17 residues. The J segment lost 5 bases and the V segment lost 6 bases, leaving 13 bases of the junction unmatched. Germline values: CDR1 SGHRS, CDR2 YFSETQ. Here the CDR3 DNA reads TGCGCCAGCAACAGGGTGCGACCGGGACTAGCGGACAATGAGCAGTTCTTC. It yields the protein CASNRVRPGLADNEQFF.

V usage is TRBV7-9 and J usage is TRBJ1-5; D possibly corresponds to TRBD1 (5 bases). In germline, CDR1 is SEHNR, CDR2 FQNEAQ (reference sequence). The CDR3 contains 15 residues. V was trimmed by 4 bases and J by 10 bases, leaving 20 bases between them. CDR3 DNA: TGTGCCAGCAGCTCCAGACGGGCAGGGATCGGACCCCAGCATTTT. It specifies CASSSRRAGIGPQHF. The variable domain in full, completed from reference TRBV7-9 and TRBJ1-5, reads DTGVSQNPRHKITKRGQNVTFRCDPISEHNRLYWYRQTLGQGPEFLTYFQNEAQLEKSRLLSDRFSAERPKGSFSTLEIQRTEQGDSAMYLCASSSRRAGIGPQHFGDGTRLSIL.

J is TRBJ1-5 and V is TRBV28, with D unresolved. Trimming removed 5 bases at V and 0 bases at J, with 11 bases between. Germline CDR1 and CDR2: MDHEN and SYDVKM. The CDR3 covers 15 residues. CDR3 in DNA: TGTGCCAGCAGTCCGCACCAGGATAGCAATCAGCCCCAGCATTTT. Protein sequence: CASSPHQDSNQPQHF.

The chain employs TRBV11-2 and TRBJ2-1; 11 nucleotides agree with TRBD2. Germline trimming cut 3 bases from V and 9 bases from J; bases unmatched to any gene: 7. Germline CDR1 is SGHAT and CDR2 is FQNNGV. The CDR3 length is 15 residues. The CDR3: CASSLGLADPVEQFF. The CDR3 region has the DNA TGTGCCAGCAGCTTGGGACTAGCGGACCCGGTTGAGCAGTTCTTC.

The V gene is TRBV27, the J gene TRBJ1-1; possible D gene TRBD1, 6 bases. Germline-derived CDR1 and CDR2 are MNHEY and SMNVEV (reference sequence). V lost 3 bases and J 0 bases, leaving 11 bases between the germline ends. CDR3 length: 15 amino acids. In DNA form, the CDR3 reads TGTGCCAGCAGTTTTTCGGGACAAGTGAACACTGAAGCTTTCTTT. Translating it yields CASSFSGQVNTEAFF.

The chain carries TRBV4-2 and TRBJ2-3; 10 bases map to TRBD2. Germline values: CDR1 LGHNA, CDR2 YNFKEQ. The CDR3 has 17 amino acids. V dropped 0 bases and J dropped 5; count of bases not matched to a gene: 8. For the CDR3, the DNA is TGTGCCAGCAGCCAAGAGGGGCTAGCGGGAGTTGGAGATACGCAGTATTTT. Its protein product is CASSQEGLAGVGDTQYF.

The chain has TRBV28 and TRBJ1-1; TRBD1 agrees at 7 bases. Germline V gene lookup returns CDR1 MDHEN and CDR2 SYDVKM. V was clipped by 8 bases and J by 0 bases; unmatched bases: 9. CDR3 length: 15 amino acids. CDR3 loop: CASLLTGNMNTEAFF. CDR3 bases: TGTGCCAGCCTATTGACAGGGAACATGAACACTGAAGCTTTCTTT.

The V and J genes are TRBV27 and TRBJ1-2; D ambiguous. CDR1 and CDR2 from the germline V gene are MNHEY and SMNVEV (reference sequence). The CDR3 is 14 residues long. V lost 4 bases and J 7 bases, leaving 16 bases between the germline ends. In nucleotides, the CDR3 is TGTGCCAGCAGTTCCCCGGTTTTAGAGGGTGGCTACACCTTC. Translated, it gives CASSSPVLEGGYTF.

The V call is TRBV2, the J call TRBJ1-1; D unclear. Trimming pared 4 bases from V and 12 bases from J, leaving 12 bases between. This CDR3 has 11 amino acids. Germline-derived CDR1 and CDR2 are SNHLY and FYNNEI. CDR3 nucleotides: TGTGCCAGCAGTGGTGGCCTTCAGACTTTCTTT. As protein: CASSGGLQTFF.

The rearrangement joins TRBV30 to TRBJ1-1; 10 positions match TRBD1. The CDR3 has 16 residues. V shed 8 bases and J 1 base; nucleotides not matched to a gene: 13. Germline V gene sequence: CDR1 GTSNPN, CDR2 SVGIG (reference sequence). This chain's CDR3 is CATVIYRDRGNTEAFF. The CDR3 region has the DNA TGTGCCACAGTTATTTACCGGGACAGGGGGAACACTGAAGCTTTCTTT.

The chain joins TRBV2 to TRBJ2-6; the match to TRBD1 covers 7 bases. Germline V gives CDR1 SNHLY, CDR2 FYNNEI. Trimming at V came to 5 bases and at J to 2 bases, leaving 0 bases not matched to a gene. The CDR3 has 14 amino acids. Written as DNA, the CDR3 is TGTGCCAGCAGTACAGGGGCTGGGGCCAACGTCCTGACTTTC. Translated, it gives CASSTGAGANVLTF.